Below, 24 T cell receptor beta chains from the same sample are listed, as sequenced in a study of T cells in localized non-small cell lung cancer. The table came from immunoSEQ multiplex PCR; TCRdb's copy has only in-frame clones and leaves some out. The profile covers 100,000 to 150,000 clones, with 80% to 90% appearing a single time and around 1.5% taken by the ten largest. The sample was peripheral blood, taken before any cancer treatment. The receptors originated from a female donor over 55 with stage I lung adenocarcinoma.

V usage is TRBV2 and J usage is TRBJ1-2; D unclear. CDR1 and CDR2 from the germline V gene are SNHLY and FYNNEI. Trimming cost V 1 base and J 7 bases, with 4 bases left between them. There are 11 residues in the CDR3. CDR3 DNA sequence: TGTGCCAGCAGTGAAGTTGGTGGCTACACCTTC. This sequence encodes CASSEVGGYTF.

V gene TRBV7-9 combines with J gene TRBJ1-4, with TRBD1 matching 8 bases. There are 16 residues in the CDR3. The V gene end was trimmed by 8 bases and the J gene end by 5 bases; junction bases not matched to a gene: 13. Germline-derived CDR1 and CDR2 are SEHNR and FQNEAQ (reference sequence). The CDR3 sequence: CASLHTWDRRNEKLFF. DNA of the CDR3: TGTGCCAGCTTACATACCTGGGACAGGCGAAATGAAAAACTGTTTTTT.

The chain links TRBV4-1 to TRBJ2-7; tentative D call: TRBD2 (5 bases). The CDR3 totals 15 residues. Germline-derived CDR1 and CDR2 are MGHRA and YSYEKL. V lost 0 bases and J lost 7, with 16 bases in between. CDR3 residues: CASSQDLLPPGEQYF. As DNA, the CDR3 is TGCGCCAGCAGCCAAGATCTTCTCCCCCCGGGGGAGCAGTACTTC.

The V call is TRBV14, the J call TRBJ1-4, with D possibly TRBD1 on 5 matching bases. In germline, CDR1 is SGHDN, CDR2 FVKESK. CDR3 length: 13 residues. Deletions cut 1 base from V and 12 bases from J, with 12 bases between. The CDR3 DNA reads as TGTGCCAGCAGCCAAGCCCGGAGGGGAGAACTGTTTTTT. Translated, it gives CASSQARRGELFF.

V gene TRBV29-1 combines with J gene TRBJ2-1; no firm D call. V was pared by 6 bases and J by 10 bases, with 13 bases between. The CDR3 length is 11 residues. Germline V gene sequence: CDR1 SQVTM, CDR2 ANQGSEA. The CDR3 protein is CSVTEVREQFF. The CDR3 bases are TGCAGCGTAACAGAGGTGCGGGAGCAGTTCTTC.

The chain recombines TRBV5-1 with TRBJ2-3; D not resolved. Per germline, CDR1 SGHRS and CDR2 YFSETQ. V lost 0 bases, J lost 1 base, and 9 bases lay in between. The CDR3 sequence is 15 residues long. CDR3 nucleotides: TGCGCCAGCAGCTTGGTAGCAGGAGGCACAGATACGCAGTATTTT. It yields the protein CASSLVAGGTDTQYF.

This clone has just a few counts. The chain combines TRBV9 with TRBJ1-4; TRBD1 agrees at 9 bases. Germline-derived CDR1 and CDR2 are SGDLS and YYNGEE. With 3 bases clipped from V and 1 base from J, the junction kept 7 bases outside the gene matches. This CDR3 contains 17 residues. This CDR3 is CASSARPGQGTNEKLFF. For the CDR3, the DNA is TGTGCCAGCAGCGCCCGACCGGGACAGGGAACTAATGAAAAACTGTTTTTT.

This clone was counted a single time. The chain recombines TRBV18 with TRBJ2-7; TRBD2 matches 11 bases. The CDR3 runs to 15 residues. Germline assignment: CDR1 KGHSH and CDR2 LQKENI. V was clipped by 3 bases and J by 2 bases; unmatched bases: 3. This chain's CDR3 is CASSPGTSGPYEQYF. CDR3 nucleotides: TGTGCCAGCTCACCGGGGACTAGCGGTCCCTACGAGCAGTACTTC.

This clone was recorded only once. The gene calls are TRBV2 and TRBJ1-3, with no clear D. This CDR3 comprises 14 residues. V lost 8 bases to trimming and J lost 2 bases, with 13 bases between them. CDR1 SNHLY and CDR2 FYNNEI come from the germline V gene. The CDR3 DNA follows: TGTGCCAGCGCGGCCCAGGCCGCTGGAAACACCATATATTTT. This translates into CASAAQAAGNTIYF.

The chain employs TRBV11-2 and TRBJ2-7, with a weak D call TRBD1 (6 bases). The ends were cut back, 5 bases at V and 9 bases at J, with 11 bases in the middle. Germline V CDR1 and CDR2: SGHAT, FQNNGV. This CDR3 spans 11 amino acids. This CDR3 reads CASSLGQLQYF. In nucleotides, the CDR3 is TGTGCCAGCAGCCTCGGACAGTTGCAGTACTTC.

The genes are TRBV7-2 and TRBJ2-1, with D perhaps TRBD2 (6 bases). CDR1 and CDR2 from the germline V gene are SGHTA and FQGNSA. The CDR3 has 13 amino acids. Trimming left V 6 bases short and J 2 bases short, with 8 bases between. This chain's CDR3 is CASRERAYNEQFF. As DNA, the CDR3 is TGTGCCAGCAGGGAGCGGGCCTACAATGAGCAGTTCTTC.

The V and J genes are TRBV5-4 and TRBJ2-7, with D possibly matching TRBD1 (7 bases). CDR3 length: 15 residues. Germline CDR1 reads SGHNT; CDR2 reads YYREEE (reference sequence). V gave up 4 bases and J gave up 1 base, with 15 bases separating them. CDR3 residues: CASSTRAGGSYEQYF. The CDR3 coding sequence is TGTGCCAGCAGCACCCGGGCAGGGGGGTCCTACGAGCAGTACTTC.

The rearrangement links TRBV15 to TRBJ2-1, with 16 bases aligning to TRBD2. Germline CDR1 is LNHNV and CDR2 is YYDKDF (reference sequence). This CDR3 region has 16 residues. Trimming took 5 bases from V and 7 from J; bases not matched to a gene: 5. This chain's CDR3 is CATSGGLAGGINEQFF. The CDR3, as DNA: TGTGCCACCAGCGGGGGACTAGCGGGAGGGATTAATGAGCAGTTCTTC.

V and J are TRBV9 and TRBJ1-5; 7 bases map to TRBD1. The V gene's germline CDR1 is SGDLS and CDR2 YYNGEE. The CDR3 totals 16 residues. Losses at the gene ends were 0 bases for V and 4 bases for J; bases not matched to a gene: 7. CDR3 sequence reads: CASSVEPGQNNQPQHF. The CDR3 DNA follows: TGTGCCAGCAGCGTAGAACCGGGACAGAATAATCAGCCCCAGCATTTT.

The chain couples TRBV7-3 to TRBJ2-3; a weak D match, TRBD2 (7 bases). This CDR3 contains 14 residues. Germline values: CDR1 SGHTA, CDR2 FQGTGA. Between the trimmed V and J ends, which lost 5 bases and 4 bases, there was a span of 13 bases. CDR3 DNA sequence: TGTGCCAGCAGCCAGGTCGGGGGGCCAGATACGCAGTATTTT. It specifies CASSQVGGPDTQYF.

CDR3 sequence (DNA): TGTGCCAGCAGCTTGGCTGCTATACAGGGGACAGATACGCAGTATTTT. It yields the protein CASSLAAIQGTDTQYF. This sequence joins TRBV5-4 and TRBJ2-3; 7 nucleotides line up with TRBD1. V lost 0 bases and J lost 3; bases outside the gene matches: 7. This CDR3 comprises 16 residues. CDR1 and CDR2 (germline): SGHNT, YYREEE (reference sequence).

The chain carries TRBV27 and TRBJ2-5; TRBD2 matches 8 bases. The germline CDR1 and CDR2 sequences are MNHEY and SMNVEV (reference sequence). The CDR3 covers 14 residues. With V trimmed by 2 bases and J by 4 bases, 3 bases remained unmatched. The CDR3 spells CASSLGTRRETQYF. The CDR3 DNA reads as TGTGCCAGCAGTTTAGGGACTAGGCGAGAGACCCAGTACTTC.

The gene calls are TRBV6-5 and TRBJ1-3; D is undetermined. This CDR3 spans 13 amino acids. V dropped 5 bases and J dropped 2 bases, with 7 bases sitting between them. The V gene's germline CDR1 is MNHEY and CDR2 SVGAGI. The CDR3 spells CASSERAGNTIYF. For the CDR3, the DNA is TGTGCCAGCAGTGAACGGGCTGGAAACACCATATATTTT.

This clone was detected a few times. The gene calls are TRBV19 and TRBJ2-5; D may be TRBD2 (5 bases). This CDR3 is built from 12 residues. V was clipped by 5 bases and J by 5 bases, with 9 bases between them. CDR1 and CDR2 (germline): LNHDA, SQIVND (reference sequence). The CDR3 region is CASSPSGETQYF. CDR3 DNA sequence: TGTGCCAGTAGTCCCTCGGGGGAGACCCAGTACTTC.

The table lists this clone with a count of one. The V gene is TRBV11-2, the J gene TRBJ1-2, with D possibly being TRBD1 (6 bases). Per germline, CDR1 SGHAT and CDR2 FQNNGV. The CDR3 has 15 residues. V lost 1 base and J lost 3, with 12 bases in between. CDR3 in amino acids: CASSLVGGADYGYTF. CDR3 coding DNA: TGTGCCAGCAGCTTAGTTGGGGGCGCCGACTATGGCTACACCTTC.

The chain joins TRBV5-4 to TRBJ2-7; TRBD2 aligns across 9 bases. Germline assignment: CDR1 SGHNT and CDR2 YYREEE (reference sequence). Losses at the gene ends were 4 bases for V and 4 bases for J; bases not matched to a gene: 12. The CDR3 sequence is 16 residues long. For the CDR3, the DNA is TGTGCCAGCAGCCCCCACCGGGGACTAGCAGTATACGAGCAGTACTTC. Protein product: CASSPHRGLAVYEQYF.

The rearrangement joins TRBV19 to TRBJ1-1; D is undetermined. This CDR3 region has 14 residues. Germline V gives CDR1 LNHDA, CDR2 SQIVND (reference sequence). The V end lost 9 bases, the J end lost 6 bases, and 20 bases lay between the germline ends. CDR3 sequence (DNA): TGTGCCAGCACCTCGCGGGCCCGTGGGGCTGAAGCTTTCTTT. It specifies CASTSRARGAEAFF.

The chain is built from TRBV9 and TRBJ2-3, with D possibly called TRBD1 or TRBD2 (6 bases each). The CDR3 sequence is 12 residues long. In germline, CDR1 is SGDLS, CDR2 YYNGEE. With 0 bases removed from V and 8 bases from J, the gap between germline ends came to 7 bases. Here the CDR3 reads CASSVEGGTQYF. Written as DNA, the CDR3 is TGTGCCAGCAGCGTAGAGGGGGGTACGCAGTATTTT.

This CDR3 reads CAISESWDSGANVLTF. Here the CDR3 DNA reads TGTGCCATCAGTGAGTCGTGGGACTCTGGGGCCAACGTCCTGACTTTC. The V gene is TRBV10-3, the J gene TRBJ2-6; D unresolved. V dropped 0 bases and J dropped 0 bases, with 6 bases sitting between them. Germline-derived CDR1 and CDR2 are ENHRY and SYGVKD. The CDR3 has 16 residues.